The 3 T cell receptor beta chains in this list originate from one sample, sequenced in a study of T cell changes during pregnancy in multiple sclerosis. Libraries were prepared by immunoSEQ multiplex PCR; TCRdb keeps only in-frame clonotypes and omits some of them. The table lists 25,000 to 30,000 clones, 75% to 90% of them singletons. Specimen: CD4+ T cells from peripheral blood mononuclear cells, collected in the second trimester of pregnancy. Receptors originate from a female donor with multiple sclerosis, enrolled in a pregnancy study.

J is TRBJ1-2 and V is TRBV9; maybe TRBD1 (6 bases). The CDR3 has 16 residues. Trimming cost V 3 bases and J 2 bases, with 17 bases left between them. Looked up from germline, CDR1 is SGDLS and CDR2 is YYNGEE. CDR3 DNA: TGTGCCAGCAGCGCCGGAGTCGGGGGGCTGAACTATGGCTACACCTTC. Its translation is CASSAGVGGLNYGYTF.

The genes are TRBV18 and TRBJ2-1; 10 nucleotides line up with TRBD1. The CDR3 totals 18 residues. After removal of 3 bases from V and 5 bases from J, the junction contained 13 bases not matched to a gene. Germline V gives CDR1 KGHSH, CDR2 LQKENI. CDR3 in amino acids: CASSPFQRGTGANNEQFF. CDR3 sequence (DNA): TGTGCCAGCTCACCTTTTCAGAGAGGGACAGGGGCTAACAATGAGCAGTTCTTC.

This chain connects TRBV9 to TRBJ2-5; 8 bases align to TRBD1. Germline trimming cut 3 bases from V and 3 bases from J; bases unmatched to any gene: 4. This CDR3 comprises 14 residues. The germline gives CDR1 SGDLS, CDR2 YYNGEE. This CDR3 is CASSAGTGEETQYF. CDR3 nucleotide sequence: TGTGCCAGCAGCGCCGGGACAGGCGAAGAGACCCAGTACTTC.